These T cell receptor beta chains were read from a single sample in a study of early T cells in non-severe SARS-CoV-2 infection. TCRdb re-called the 5' RACE reads through MiXCR, storing one row per CDR3 protein. The profile shows over 90,000 distinct CDR3 sequences, roughly 12% of them singletons. The sequences come from whole blood, collected at baseline. The source of these receptors is an adult who was a healthcare worker with PCR-confirmed SARS-CoV-2 infection or an uninfected control (not recorded which). The CDR3 runs from the conserved cysteine through the conserved F or W. The D gene is left open where the match is weak. Clone size is stated in some rows and not others, as once, few, many or a class when expanded.

V gene,D gene,clone size,J gene,CDR3 DNA,CDR3 protein
TRBV10-1,.,.,TRBJ2-5,TGCGCCAGCAGTGATCCAGGGCGCCAAGAGACCCAGTACTTC,CASSDPGRQETQYF
TRBV11-3,.,.,TRBJ2-1,TGTGCCAGCAGCTTAGGACAGATCCCCCTTGAGCAGTTCTTC,CASSLGQIPLEQFF
TRBV9,TRBD1,many,TRBJ2-2,TGTGCCAGCAGCGTGGCACAGGGGGGCACCGGGGAGCTGTTTTTT,CASSVAQGGTGELFF
TRBV29-1,.,.,TRBJ2-7,TGCAGCGTCGGACAGACCTACGAGCAGTACTTC,CSVGQTYEQYF
TRBV29-1,.,few,TRBJ1-2,TGCAGCGTTGACGACGGCTACACCTTC,CSVDDGYTF
TRBV3-1,.,few,TRBJ1-1,TGTGCCAGCAGTCCAAGAACAGCTAACACTGAAGCTTTCTTT,CASSPRTANTEAFF
TRBV11-3,.,many,TRBJ2-3,TGTGCCAGCAGCTTAGATGGAGATACGCAGTATTTT,CASSLDGDTQYF
TRBV19,TRBD2,.,TRBJ2-7,TGTGCCAGTAGTTGGGCGGCCGGACTAGGGGACTCCTACGAGCAGTACTTC,CASSWAAGLGDSYEQYF
TRBV28,.,many,TRBJ1-4,TGTGCCAGCAGTTTTCAGGGGTTCCCAACTAATGAAAAACTGTTTTTT,CASSFQGFPTNEKLFF
TRBV18,.,few,TRBJ1-5,TGTGCCAGCTCACCGTCGGGGGGTAGGGGCAATCAGCCCCAGCATTTT,CASSPSGGRGNQPQHF
TRBV7-8,TRBD2,.,TRBJ2-7,TGTGCCAGCAACTTAGCCGGATTAGGGAGCGGGAGAGCGGTTCGTGCCTACGAGCAGTACTTC,CASNLAGLGSGRAVRAYEQYF
TRBV28,.,few,TRBJ1-6,TGTGCCAGCAGTTTGGAGGGGGGGGCTTCACCCCTCCACTTT,CASSLEGGASPLHF
TRBV2,.,few,TRBJ2-7,TGTGCCAGCATGGTTGGTGTAGCCGAGCAGTACTTC,CASMVGVAEQYF
TRBV12-3/TRBV12-4,.,many,TRBJ1-1,TGTGCCAGCAGTTTATGGGCGAGGGGCACTGAAGCTTTCTTT,CASSLWARGTEAFF
TRBV27,.,.,TRBJ2-5,TGTGCCAGCAGTTACTCCACAGGGCTCCAAGAGACCCAGTACTTC,CASSYSTGLQETQYF
TRBV11-2,.,once,TRBJ2-2,TGTGCCAGCAGCTTAGTTCATGGAGCGGGGAACACCGGGGAGCTGTTTTTT,CASSLVHGAGNTGELFF
TRBV2,.,many,TRBJ1-2,TGTGCCAGCTCTTACGGGGGGAAGGGCTACACCTTC,CASSYGGKGYTF
TRBV28,.,few,TRBJ2-5,TGTGCCAGCAGTTTACCGGGGACCCAGTACTTC,CASSLPGTQYF
TRBV11-1,.,few,TRBJ1-3,TGTGCCAGCAGCGCAAGAAGAACTGGAAACACCATATATTTT,CASSARRTGNTIYF
TRBV28,.,few,TRBJ2-7,TGTGCCAGCAGTGGCCACCCATCCTACGAGCAGTACTTC,CASSGHPSYEQYF
TRBV27,.,few,TRBJ1-6,TGTGCCAGCAGTTTTGGGGGGACTAATTCACCCCTCCACTTT,CASSFGGTNSPLHF
TRBV21-1,.,many,TRBJ2-6,TGTGCCAGCAGGACCCCGGGACAGGTGATCTCTGGGGCCAACGTCCTGACTTTC,CASRTPGQVISGANVLTF
TRBV4-1,.,many,TRBJ2-7,TGCGCCAGCAGCCAAGGCAGGAACTCCTACGAGCAGTACTTC,CASSQGRNSYEQYF
TRBV29-1,TRBD1,.,TRBJ2-5,TGCAGCGCTTCGACAGGGGCGGTTGAGACCCAGTACTTC,CSASTGAVETQYF
TRBV18,TRBD1,.,TRBJ2-5,TGTGCCAGCTCAGAAAGGACAGGCCCACAAGAGACCCAGTACTTC,CASSERTGPQETQYF
TRBV14,.,.,TRBJ2-1,TGTGCCAGCACTAACAAGCTAGGGACCGGGGAGCAGTTCTTC,CASTNKLGTGEQFF
TRBV11-3,.,many,TRBJ2-1,TGTGCCAGCAGCTCTCCCGCCGGTGGGAGCTCCTACAATGAGCAGTTCTTC,CASSSPAGGSSYNEQFF